This note documents a single T cell receptor (beta chain) sequence. Clones were read by immunoSEQ multiplex PCR, and TCRdb kept only the in-frame ones, dropping some. The sample yields 150,000 or so clones, 83% seen once. The data stem from a study of radiation and T cells in renal cell carcinoma. The time point is: baseline pretreatment blood. Treatment indicated: 15 Gy SBRT to primary tumor, nephrectomy 4 weeks later. The sequence was collected from a woman aged 50 to 65 with renal cell carcinoma. The sample here was blood, taken from a patient whose treatment included radiotherapy and nephrectomy.

CDR3 loop: CASSRNRGTEAFF. The CDR3 DNA sequence: TGTGCCAGCAGCCGCAACAGGGGCACTGAAGCTTTCTTT. The genes are TRBV14 and TRBJ1-1; 7 bases match TRBD1. Germline CDR1 SGHDN, CDR2 FVKESK. CDR3 length: 13 residues. Unmatched junction bases numbered 3, after V lost 4 bases and J lost 4 bases.